The 9 T cell receptor beta chains given below trace back to one sample, sequenced in a study of blood T cell repertoires in COVID-19. Some clones are missing from TCRdb's copy, which holds only in-frame ones; the method was immunoSEQ multiplex PCR. The data show under 200,000 clones, more than 85% seen once. Sequencing was done on a sample of peripheral blood. The receptors come from a woman of 80 years or more in a cohort sampled during active or convalescent COVID-19.

The chain uses TRBV5-1 and TRBJ1-2; D remains ambiguous. Germline CDR1 is SGHRS and CDR2 is YFSETQ. V lost 4 bases, J lost 6 bases, and 10 bases lay in between. The CDR3 sequence is 12 residues long. The CDR3 reads CASSPFGDGYTF. CDR3 DNA: TGCGCCAGCAGCCCGTTCGGGGATGGCTACACCTTC.

The chain is built from TRBV11-2 and TRBJ1-4; no clear D gene. The CDR3 sequence is 19 residues long. Germline values: CDR1 SGHAT, CDR2 FQNNGV. Trimming left V 1 base short and J 2 bases short, with 20 bases between. CDR3 region: CASSLGMGHSLTTNEKLFF. The CDR3 region has the DNA TGTGCCAGCAGCTTAGGCATGGGCCATTCCCTGACGACTAATGAAAAACTGTTTTTT.

The chain has TRBV19 and TRBJ2-6, with 7 bases identical to TRBD1. With 5 bases clipped from V and 0 bases from J, the junction kept 19 bases outside the gene matches. Germline loops: CDR1 LNHDA, CDR2 SQIVND (reference sequence). The length of the CDR3 is 21 residues. As DNA, the CDR3 is TGTGCCAGTAGTCCGAGGGGGCAGGCCCCCCCGGTCAGCTCTGGGGCCAACGTCCTGACTTTC. It specifies CASSPRGQAPPVSSGANVLTF.

The J gene is TRBJ1-1, the V gene TRBV7-2; D unresolved. The CDR3 consists of 14 residues. Germline CDR1 reads SGHTA; CDR2 reads FQGNSA. Trimming left V 0 bases short and J 0 bases short, with 5 bases between. The CDR3 DNA follows: TGTGCCAGCAGCTTAGCCAGATTGAACACTGAAGCTTTCTTT. This gives the protein CASSLARLNTEAFF.

The chain combines TRBV5-1 with TRBJ2-7; tentatively, D is TRBD1 (6 bases). Germline V lookup: CDR1 SGHRS, CDR2 YFSETQ. The CDR3 has 14 residues. V shed 0 bases and J shed 3 bases, with 10 bases lying between them. CDR3 amino acids: CASSLDRVNYEQYV. CDR3 nucleotides: TGCGCCAGCAGCTTGGACAGGGTAAACTACGAGCAGTACGTC.

This chain joins TRBV5-8 and TRBJ2-1; 9 bases fit TRBD2. Germline V gene data show CDR1 as SGHTS and CDR2 as YDEGEE. The length of the CDR3 is 13 residues. Trimming took 2 bases from V and 9 from J; bases not matched to a gene: 3. This CDR3 is CASSFGTSSEQFF. CDR3 DNA: TGTGCCAGCAGCTTCGGGACTAGCAGTGAGCAGTTCTTC.

This sequence joins TRBV15 and TRBJ1-3, with D possibly matching TRBD1 (5 bases). Germline assignment: CDR1 LNHNV and CDR2 YYDKDF (reference sequence). The V gene lost 3 bases and the J gene lost 3 bases, with 12 bases spanning the gap. The CDR3 is made up of 15 amino acids. The CDR3 nucleotides are TGTGCCACCAGCAGCAGGGTGGATCGTGGAAACACCATATATTTT. Its protein is CATSSRVDRGNTIYF.

This chain joins TRBV6-5 and TRBJ2-3; no reliable D call. Deletions cut 7 bases from V and 12 bases from J, with 11 bases between. This CDR3 region has 10 residues. Per germline, CDR1 MNHEY and CDR2 SVGAGI. CDR3 protein: CASNAALQYF. The CDR3 nucleotides are TGTGCCAGCAACGCGGCCCTTCAGTATTTT.

The chain combines TRBV6-5 with TRBJ1-1; 8 bases fit TRBD1. The V gene end was trimmed by 4 bases and the J gene end by 5 bases; junction bases not matched to a gene: 9. The CDR3 is 15 amino acids. Germline CDR1 reads MNHEY; CDR2 reads SVGAGI. The CDR3, as DNA: TGTGCCAGCAGTTTCTTGACAGGGGCAGGGACTGAAGCTTTCTTT. Protein product: CASSFLTGAGTEAFF.